The present T cell receptor beta chain was sequenced within a study of graft-versus-host responses after intestinal transplantation. About the study: All of the recipients had induction that used anti-thymocyte globulin, then tacrolimus and steroids for approximately 3 years.

Clones were read by immunoSEQ multiplex PCR, and TCRdb kept only the in-frame ones, dropping some. The sample lists 100,000 or so clones, over 80% occurring once. Study findings and constraints: The recipient marrow held GvH clones, and some of them showed up first in ileum or blood.

Points on this clone: Its antigen is unknown.

The source was unstimulated CD8+ T cells sorted from spleen or lymph node cells, collected before transplant. The sequence was collected from a human donor who was the organ donor for an intestinal transplant.

The CDR3 loop reads CASSARINPAYF. CDR3 DNA: TGTGCCAGCAGTGCGCGGATTAACCCCGCGTACTTC. The chain employs TRBV2 and TRBJ2-5; no definite D call. There are 12 residues in the CDR3. V was clipped by 4 bases and J by 13 bases, with 16 bases between them. Germline CDR1 SNHLY, CDR2 FYNNEI.